These 9 T cell receptor beta chains originate from one sample sequenced in a study of cytomegalovirus exposure and HLA in healthy donors. Some clones are missing from TCRdb's copy, which holds only in-frame ones; the method was immunoSEQ multiplex PCR. Of 200,000 to 250,000 clones listed, approximately 87% are singletons. Specimen: PBMCs. The receptors derive from a woman aged 18-29 years in good health and CMV-seronegative.

DNA of the CDR3: TGTGCCAGAGCAGGACACCCGAACACTGAAGCTTTCTTT. Amino acids: CARAGHPNTEAFF. This chain joins TRBV2 and TRBJ1-1; possibly TRBD1 for D (5 bases). This CDR3 spans 13 amino acids. Trimming cost V 9 bases and J 1 base, with 12 bases left between them. Germline CDR1 reads SNHLY; CDR2 reads FYNNEI.

The rearrangement joins TRBV2 to TRBJ2-7; tentatively, D is TRBD1 or TRBD2 (6 bases each). V was cut by 2 bases and J by 0 bases, with 14 bases left in between. The CDR3 is 16 amino acids. CDR1 and CDR2 (germline): SNHLY, FYNNEI. The CDR3 region is CASSEPGAPSSYEQYF. Here the CDR3 DNA reads TGTGCCAGCAGTGAACCGGGGGCCCCGAGCTCCTACGAGCAGTACTTC.

The rearrangement uses TRBV28 and TRBJ1-5, with D maybe TRBD1 (6 bases). The V end was cut by 3 bases, the J end by 6 bases, with 9 bases between. CDR1 is MDHEN, CDR2 SYDVKM, per germline. This CDR3 comprises 13 residues. The CDR3: CASSFAGVQPQHF. In DNA form, the CDR3 reads TGTGCCAGCAGTTTCGCAGGGGTTCAGCCCCAGCATTTT.

V usage is TRBV5-6 and J usage is TRBJ1-6; D unclear. Germline CDR1 reads SGHDT; CDR2 reads YYEEEE. V was cut by 4 bases and J by 6 bases, with 8 bases left in between. The CDR3 is 13 amino acids. CDR3 in amino acids: CASSLPSNSPLHF. Here the CDR3 DNA reads TGTGCCAGCAGCCTGCCAAGTAATTCACCCCTCCACTTT.

The V gene is TRBV30, the J gene TRBJ2-3; D is possibly TRBD2 (5 bases). Germline CDR1 GTSNPN, CDR2 SVGIG (reference sequence). V shed 0 bases and J shed 0 bases, with 13 bases lying between them. The CDR3 runs to 16 residues. Here the CDR3 DNA reads TGTGCCTGGAGTGTAGGACTTACTACGAGCACAGATACGCAGTATTTT. It encodes CAWSVGLTTSTDTQYF.

The count of this clone is one. This rearrangement joins TRBV4-2 to TRBJ2-7; TRBD2 aligns across 14 bases. The CDR3 covers 18 residues. V shed 1 base and J 4 bases; nucleotides not matched to a gene: 9. Germline V gene lookup returns CDR1 LGHNA and CDR2 YNFKEQ. CDR3 coding DNA: TGTGCCAGCAGCCAAGGACTAGCGGGAGGGTCCTTCGGGTACGAGCAGTACTTC. It specifies CASSQGLAGGSFGYEQYF.

This chain joins TRBV9 and TRBJ2-7, with D unresolved. Trimming shortened V by 3 bases and J by 2 bases, and 12 bases separated the two germline ends. CDR1 is SGDLS, CDR2 YYNGEE, per germline. The CDR3 spans 14 residues. The CDR3 nucleotides are TGTGCCAGCAGCGCCCCCGACGGCGCCTACGAGCAGTACTTC. This gives the protein CASSAPDGAYEQYF.

The chain carries TRBV7-3 and TRBJ1-6, with D maybe TRBD1 (5 bases). Trimming shortened V by 4 bases and J by 10 bases, and 14 bases separated the two germline ends. CDR3 length: 14 amino acids. Germline assignment: CDR1 SGHTA and CDR2 FQGTGA. The CDR3 DNA follows: TGTGCCAGCAGCTCGGGACCCGGGGGATCACCCCTCCACTTT. It codes for CASSSGPGGSPLHF.

The DNA of the CDR3 is TGCGCCAGCAGCTTGGGGACAGGGCGTCTGACCGGGGAGCTGTTTTTT. Its translation: CASSLGTGRLTGELFF. The gene calls are TRBV5-1 and TRBJ2-2; TRBD1 aligns across 8 bases. V lost 0 bases to trimming and J lost 5 bases; unmatched junction nucleotides: 6. The germline CDR1 and CDR2 sequences are SGHRS and YFSETQ. The CDR3 consists of 16 residues.